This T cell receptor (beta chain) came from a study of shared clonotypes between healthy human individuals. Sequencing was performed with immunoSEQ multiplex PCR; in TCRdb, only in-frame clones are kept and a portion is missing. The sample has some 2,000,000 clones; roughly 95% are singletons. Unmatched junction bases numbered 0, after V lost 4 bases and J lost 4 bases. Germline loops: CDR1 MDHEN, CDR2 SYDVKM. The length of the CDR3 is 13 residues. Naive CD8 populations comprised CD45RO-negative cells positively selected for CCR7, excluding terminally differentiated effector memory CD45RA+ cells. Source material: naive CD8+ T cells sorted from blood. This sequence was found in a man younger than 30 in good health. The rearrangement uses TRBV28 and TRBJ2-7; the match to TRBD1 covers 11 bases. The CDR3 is CASSWDRGYEQYF. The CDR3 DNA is TGTGCCAGCAGTTGGGACAGGGGGTACGAGCAGTACTTC. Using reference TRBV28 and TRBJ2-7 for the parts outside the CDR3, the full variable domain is DVKVTQSSRYLVKRTGEKVFLECVQDMDHENMFWYRQDPGLGLRLIYFSYDVKMKEKGDIPEGYSVSREKKERFSLILESASTNQTSMYLCASSWDRGYEQYFGPGTRLTVT.